The clone carrying this TCR beta chain occurred a few times. Its matching antigen is unknown. The sample is drawn from a study of cytomegalovirus exposure and HLA in healthy donors. The PCR ran on 60 Vbeta and 13 Jbeta primers. Profiling relied on immunoSEQ multiplex PCR, and the TCRdb table lists in-frame clones only, not all of them. The data hold under 200,000 clones, with approximately 11% observed a single time. Overall study results and limits: Analyzed later, most CMV-associated TCR beta chains appeared HLA-restricted. Reports showed the classifier diagnosing cytomegalovirus status with high specificity and sensitivity. An observed cluster of highly shared sequence variants was recorded as a likely sequencing artifact. TCR beta V segments were, for the most part, productive about 87% or about 30% of the time in an earlier analysis.

V was clipped by 1 base and J by 11 bases, with 11 bases between them. This CDR3 is built from 12 residues. Germline CDR1 SGHRS, CDR2 YFSETQ. The material sequenced was PBMCs. This sequence joins TRBV5-1 and TRBJ2-3; maybe TRBD2 (5 bases). This receptor was obtained from a man aged 45-60 years in good health and CMV-seropositive. The CDR3: CASSLSEVVQYF. In nucleotides, the CDR3 is TGCGCCAGCAGCTTGTCGGAGGTGGTGCAGTATTTT. The entire variable domain, with the rest obtained from reference TRBV5-1 and TRBJ2-3, is as follows: KAGVTQTPRYLIKTRGQQVTLSCSPISGHRSVSWYQQTPGQGLQFLFEYFSETQRNKGNFPGRFSGRQFSNSRSEMNVSTLELGDSALYLCASSLSEVVQYFGPGTRLTVL.